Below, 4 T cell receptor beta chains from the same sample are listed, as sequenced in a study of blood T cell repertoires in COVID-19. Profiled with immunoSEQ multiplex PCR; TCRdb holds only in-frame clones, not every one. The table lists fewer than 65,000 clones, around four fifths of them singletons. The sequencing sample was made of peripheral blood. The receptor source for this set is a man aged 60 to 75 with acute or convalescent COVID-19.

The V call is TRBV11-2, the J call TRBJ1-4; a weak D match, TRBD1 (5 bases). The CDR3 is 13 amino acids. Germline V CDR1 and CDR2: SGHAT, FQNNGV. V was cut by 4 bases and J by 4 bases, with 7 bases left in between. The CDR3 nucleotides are TGTGCCAGCAGCTGGGGCCTTAATGAAAAACTGTTTTTT. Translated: CASSWGLNEKLFF. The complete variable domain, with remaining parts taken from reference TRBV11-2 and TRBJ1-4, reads EAGVAQSPRYKIIEKRQSVAFWCNPISGHATLYWYQQILGQGPKLLIQFQNNGVVDDSQLPKDRFSAERLKGVDSTLKIQPAKLEDSAVYLCASSWGLNEKLFFGSGTQLSVL.

The CDR3, as DNA: TGTGCCAGTAGTACCTTTGACAGGGGGCGCTGGACCGGGGAGCTGTTTTTT. It yields the protein CASSTFDRGRWTGELFF. The rearrangement links TRBV19 to TRBJ2-2; TRBD1 matches 10 bases. CDR3 length: 17 residues. V was pared by 4 bases and J by 5 bases, with 10 bases of the junction left unmatched. From germline, CDR1 is LNHDA and CDR2 SQIVND (reference sequence).

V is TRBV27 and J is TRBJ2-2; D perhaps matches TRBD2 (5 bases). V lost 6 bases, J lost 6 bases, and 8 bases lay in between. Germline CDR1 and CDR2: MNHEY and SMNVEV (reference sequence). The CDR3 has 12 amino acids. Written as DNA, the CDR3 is TGTGCCAGCAGCACACTAGCCGGGGAGCTGTTTTTT. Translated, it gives CASSTLAGELFF.

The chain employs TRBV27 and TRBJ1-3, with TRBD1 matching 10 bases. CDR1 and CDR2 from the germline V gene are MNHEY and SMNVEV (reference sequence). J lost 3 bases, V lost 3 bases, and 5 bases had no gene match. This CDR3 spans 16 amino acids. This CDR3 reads CASSLTGGLYGNTIYF. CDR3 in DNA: TGTGCCAGCAGTTTGACAGGGGGCTTGTATGGAAACACCATATATTTT.